This T cell receptor beta chain appears in the sequencing data of a study of vaccination and CD4 T cells after COVID-19. Overall study: Stimulation of cells relied on overlapping spike peptides derived from SARS-CoV-2, HCoV-NL63, HCoV-OC43 and HCoV-229E. Broader study findings: Among reactive clones from convalescent patients, a median roughly 90% appeared only post-vaccination.

This CDR3 is built from 15 residues. The germline V gene has CDR1 DFQATT and CDR2 SNEGSKA (reference sequence). Cultured CD4+ T-cell DNA underwent Oncomine TCR Beta short-read sequencing. TCRdb reprocessed the PCR reads via MiXCR and lists one record per CDR3 protein. In the table there are roughly 9,800 distinct CDR3 sequences, almost 60% of which are singletons. The treatment denotes: approximately 10-day PBMC culture with coronavirus spike peptide pools or control peptides (ViraFEST assay). A remark on this clonotype: Its antigen remains unidentified.

The chain couples TRBV20-1 to TRBJ1-1; TRBD1 is a possible D gene (6 bases). This receptor was identified in a human donor who had recovered from COVID-19. Sequenced sample: CD4+ T cells from blood, cultured in vitro. The CDR3 spells CRANYRVGVWTEAFF. As DNA, the CDR3 is TGCAGAGCCAATTACAGGGTGGGGGTTTGGACTGAAGCTTTCTTT.